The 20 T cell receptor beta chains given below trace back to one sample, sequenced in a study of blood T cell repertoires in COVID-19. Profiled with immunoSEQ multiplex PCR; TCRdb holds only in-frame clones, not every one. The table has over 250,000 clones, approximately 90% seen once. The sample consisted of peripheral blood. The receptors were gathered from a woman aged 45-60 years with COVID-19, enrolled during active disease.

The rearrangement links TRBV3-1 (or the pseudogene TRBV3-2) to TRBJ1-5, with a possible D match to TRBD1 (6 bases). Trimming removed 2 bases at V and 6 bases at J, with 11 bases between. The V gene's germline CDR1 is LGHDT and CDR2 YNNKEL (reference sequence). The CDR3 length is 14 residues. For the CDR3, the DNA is TGTGCCAGCAGCCAAATGGGGGCGGGTCAGCCCCAGCATTTT. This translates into CASSQMGAGQPQHF.

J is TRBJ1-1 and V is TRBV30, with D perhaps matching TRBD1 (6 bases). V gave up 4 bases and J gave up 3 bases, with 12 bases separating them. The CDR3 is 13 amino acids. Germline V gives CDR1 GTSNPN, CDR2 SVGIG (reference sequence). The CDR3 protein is CAWNRVMDTEAFF. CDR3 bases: TGTGCCTGGAACAGGGTTATGGACACTGAAGCTTTCTTT. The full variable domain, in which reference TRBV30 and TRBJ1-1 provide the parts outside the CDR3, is SQTIHQWPATLVQPVGSPLSLECTVEGTSNPNLYWYRQAAGRGLQLLFYSVGIGQISSEVPQNLSASRPQDRQFILSSKKLLLSDSGFYLCAWNRVMDTEAFFGQGTRLTVV.

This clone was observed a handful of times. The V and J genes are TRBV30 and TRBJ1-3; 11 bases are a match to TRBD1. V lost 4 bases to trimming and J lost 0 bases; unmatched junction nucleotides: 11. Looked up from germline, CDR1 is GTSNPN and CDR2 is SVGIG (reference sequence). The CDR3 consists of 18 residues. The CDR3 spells CAWNSERTGGLSGNTIYF. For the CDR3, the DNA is TGTGCCTGGAATTCGGAAAGGACAGGGGGCCTCTCTGGAAACACCATATATTTT.

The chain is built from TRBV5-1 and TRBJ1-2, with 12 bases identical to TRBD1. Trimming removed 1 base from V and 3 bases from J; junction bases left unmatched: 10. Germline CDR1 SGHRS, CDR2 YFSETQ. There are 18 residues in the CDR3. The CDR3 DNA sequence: TGCGCCAGCAGCTTGACCGGGACAGGGGGCTTGAAAGACTATGGCTACACCTTC. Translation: CASSLTGTGGLKDYGYTF.

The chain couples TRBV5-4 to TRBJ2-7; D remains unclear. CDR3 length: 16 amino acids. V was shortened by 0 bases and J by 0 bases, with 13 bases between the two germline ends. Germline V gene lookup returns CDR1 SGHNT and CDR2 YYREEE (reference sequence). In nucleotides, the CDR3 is TGTGCCAGCAGCTTGGCGAGTGCCCTGAGCTCCTACGAGCAGTACTTC. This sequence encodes CASSLASALSSYEQYF.

The CDR3 loop is CASSLAHPGGGELFF. The CDR3 DNA reads as TGCGCCAGCAGCTTGGCCCACCCAGGTGGCGGGGAGCTGTTTTTT. This chain joins TRBV5-1 and TRBJ2-2, with D uncertain. Germline V CDR1 and CDR2: SGHRS, YFSETQ. Trimming pared 0 bases from V and 7 bases from J, leaving 13 bases between. The CDR3 contains 15 residues. Combining the CDR3 with reference TRBV5-1 and TRBJ2-2 gives the whole variable domain KAGVTQTPRYLIKTRGQQVTLSCSPISGHRSVSWYQQTPGQGLQFLFEYFSETQRNKGNFPGRFSGRQFSNSRSEMNVSTLELGDSALYLCASSLAHPGGGELFFGEGSRLTVL.

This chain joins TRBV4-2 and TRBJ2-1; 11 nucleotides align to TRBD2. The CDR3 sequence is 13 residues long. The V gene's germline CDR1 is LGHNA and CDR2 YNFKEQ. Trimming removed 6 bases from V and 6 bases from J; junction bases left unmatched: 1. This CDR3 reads CASRTSGGNEQFF. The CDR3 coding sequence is TGTGCCAGCAGAACTAGCGGGGGCAATGAGCAGTTCTTC.

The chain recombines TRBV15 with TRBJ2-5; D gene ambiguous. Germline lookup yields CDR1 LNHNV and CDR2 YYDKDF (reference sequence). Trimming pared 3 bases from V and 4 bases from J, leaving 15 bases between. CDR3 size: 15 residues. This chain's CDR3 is CATSRDGQIRETQYF. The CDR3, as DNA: TGTGCCACCAGCAGGGATGGGCAAATACGAGAGACCCAGTACTTC.

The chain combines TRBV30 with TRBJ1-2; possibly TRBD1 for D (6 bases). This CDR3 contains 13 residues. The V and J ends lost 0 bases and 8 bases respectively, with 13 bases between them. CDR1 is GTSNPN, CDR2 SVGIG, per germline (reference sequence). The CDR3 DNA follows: TGTGCCTGGAGTGTACAGGGTTTGTGGGGCTACACCTTC. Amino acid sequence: CAWSVQGLWGYTF.

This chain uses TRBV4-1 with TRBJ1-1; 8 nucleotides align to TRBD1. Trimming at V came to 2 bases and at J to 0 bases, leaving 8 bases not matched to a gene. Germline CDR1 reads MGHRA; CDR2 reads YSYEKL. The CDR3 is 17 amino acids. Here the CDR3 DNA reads TGCGCCAGCAGCCAACAGGGGGCCCTCGCTATGAACACTGAAGCTTTCTTT. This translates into CASSQQGALAMNTEAFF.

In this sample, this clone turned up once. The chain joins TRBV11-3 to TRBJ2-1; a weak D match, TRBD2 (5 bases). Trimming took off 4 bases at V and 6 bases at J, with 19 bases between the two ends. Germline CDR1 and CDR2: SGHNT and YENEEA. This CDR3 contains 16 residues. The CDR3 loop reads CASSSRTAGHLNEQFF. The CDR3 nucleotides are TGTGCCAGCAGCTCCCGTACCGCGGGCCACCTCAATGAGCAGTTCTTC.

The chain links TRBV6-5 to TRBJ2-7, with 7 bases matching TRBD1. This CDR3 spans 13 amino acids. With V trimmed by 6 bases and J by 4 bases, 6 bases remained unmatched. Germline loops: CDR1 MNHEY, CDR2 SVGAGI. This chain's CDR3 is CASSNRGPYEQYF. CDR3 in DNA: TGTGCCAGCAGCAACAGGGGTCCTTACGAGCAGTACTTC.

The CDR3 sequence is CASCPADSYNEQFF. DNA for the CDR3: TGTGCCAGCTGCCCAGCGGATTCCTACAATGAGCAGTTCTTC. This chain joins TRBV2 and TRBJ2-1; a weak D match, TRBD2 (5 bases). CDR1 and CDR2 (germline): SNHLY, FYNNEI. The germline V and J ends were trimmed by 8 bases and 1 base, with 12 bases remaining between them. CDR3 length: 14 amino acids.

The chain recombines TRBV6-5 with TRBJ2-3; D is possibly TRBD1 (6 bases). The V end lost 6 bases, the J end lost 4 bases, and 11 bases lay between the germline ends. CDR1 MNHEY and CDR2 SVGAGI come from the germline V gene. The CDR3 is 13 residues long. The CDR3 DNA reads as TGTGCCAGCAGCTCGCAGGGGTCAGATACGCAGTATTTT. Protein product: CASSSQGSDTQYF.

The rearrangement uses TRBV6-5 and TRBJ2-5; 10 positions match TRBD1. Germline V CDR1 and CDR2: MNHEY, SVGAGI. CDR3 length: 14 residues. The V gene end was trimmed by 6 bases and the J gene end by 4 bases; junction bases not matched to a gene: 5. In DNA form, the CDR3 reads TGTGCCAGCAGGGGACAGGGGTTTGCAGAGACCCAGTACTTC. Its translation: CASRGQGFAETQYF.

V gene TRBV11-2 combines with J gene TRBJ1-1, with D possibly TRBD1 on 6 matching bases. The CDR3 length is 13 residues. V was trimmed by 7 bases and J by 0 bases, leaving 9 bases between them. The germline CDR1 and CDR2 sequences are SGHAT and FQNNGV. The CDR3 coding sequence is TGTGCCAGCATCCAGGGGTTGAACACTGAAGCTTTCTTT. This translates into CASIQGLNTEAFF.

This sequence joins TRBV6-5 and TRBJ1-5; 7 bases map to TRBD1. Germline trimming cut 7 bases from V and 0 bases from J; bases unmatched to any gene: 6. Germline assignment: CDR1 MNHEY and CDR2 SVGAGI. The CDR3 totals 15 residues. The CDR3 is CASTPQGGSNQPQHF. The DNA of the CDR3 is TGTGCCAGCACCCCTCAGGGGGGTAGCAATCAGCCCCAGCATTTT.

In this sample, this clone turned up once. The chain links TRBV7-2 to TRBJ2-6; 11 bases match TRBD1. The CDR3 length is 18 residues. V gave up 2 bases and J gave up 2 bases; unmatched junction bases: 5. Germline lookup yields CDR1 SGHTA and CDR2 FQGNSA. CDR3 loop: CASSLSGQGAAGANVLTF. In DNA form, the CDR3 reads TGTGCCAGCAGCTTATCTGGACAGGGGGCGGCTGGGGCCAACGTCCTGACTTTC.

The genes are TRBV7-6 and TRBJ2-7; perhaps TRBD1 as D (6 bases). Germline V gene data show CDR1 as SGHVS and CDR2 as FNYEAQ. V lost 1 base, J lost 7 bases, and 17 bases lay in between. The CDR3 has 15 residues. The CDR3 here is CASSLGGQGAKEQYF. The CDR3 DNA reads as TGTGCCAGCAGCTTAGGGGGACAAGGGGCGAAGGAGCAGTACTTC.

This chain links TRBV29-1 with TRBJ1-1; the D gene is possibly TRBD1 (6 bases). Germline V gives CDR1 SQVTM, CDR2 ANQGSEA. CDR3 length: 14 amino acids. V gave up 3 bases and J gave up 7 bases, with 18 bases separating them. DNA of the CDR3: TGCAGCGTTGATTTGGGGGACATTAAGAATGAAGCTTTCTTT. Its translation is CSVDLGDIKNEAFF.